These 10 T cell receptor beta chains share one sample of origin, sequenced in a study of blood T cell repertoires in COVID-19. Sequencing was performed with immunoSEQ multiplex PCR; in TCRdb, only in-frame clones are kept and a portion is missing. The sample consists of 150,000 to 200,000 clones, 75% to 90% of them appearing once. Sequencing was performed on peripheral blood. The receptors were gathered from a man between 35 and 55 years old with acute or convalescent COVID-19.

This chain links TRBV7-9 with TRBJ1-3; perhaps TRBD1 as D (5 bases). The CDR3 covers 17 residues. CDR1 and CDR2 (germline): SEHNR, FQNEAQ (reference sequence). Trimming took off 6 bases at V and 0 bases at J, with 18 bases between the two ends. CDR3 in amino acids: CASSFRGFTVSGNTIYF. CDR3 sequence (DNA): TGTGCCAGCAGTTTTAGGGGTTTCACCGTCTCTGGAAACACCATATATTTT.

The gene calls are TRBV18 and TRBJ1-5, with 10 bases lining up with TRBD1. Germline V gives CDR1 KGHSH, CDR2 LQKENI. J lost 6 bases, V lost 6 bases, and 11 bases had no gene match. The CDR3 length is 16 residues. The CDR3 DNA follows: TGTGCCAGCTCCCACGGACAGGGGGGAGTCGGTCAGCCCCAGCATTTT. This codes for CASSHGQGGVGQPQHF.

As regards this clone: At the DNA level, this CDR3 is encoded by other sequences in the same sample as well. The rearrangement joins TRBV30 to TRBJ1-3, with 8 bases lining up with TRBD1. The junction had 3 bases not matched to a gene; V was cut back by 5 bases and J by 0 bases. The CDR3 totals 14 residues. Germline CDR1 is GTSNPN and CDR2 is SVGIG (reference sequence). The CDR3 nucleotides read TGTGCCTGGGGTGGGACAGGCTCTGGAAACACCATATATTTT. Translated: CAWGGTGSGNTIYF.

The chain recombines TRBV4-2 with TRBJ2-2; perhaps TRBD2 as D (5 bases). Germline V CDR1 and CDR2: LGHNA, YNFKEQ. CDR3 length equals 15 residues. V lost 0 bases and J lost 7, with 12 bases in between. CDR3 nucleotides: TGTGCCAGCAGCCAAGAGGAGGCCGTCGGCGGGGAGCTGTTTTTT. Translation: CASSQEEAVGGELFF.

The J gene is TRBJ2-7, the V gene TRBV12-3 or TRBV12-4; tentative D call: TRBD2 (5 bases). The CDR3 spans 13 residues. V was trimmed by 8 bases and J by 0 bases, leaving 11 bases between them. As DNA, the CDR3 is TGTGCCAGCCGGCGGGCGAACTCCTACGAGCAGTACTTC. Its protein is CASRRANSYEQYF.

This clone was picked up one time. This chain joins TRBV10-3 and TRBJ2-2; 11 nucleotides align to TRBD1. After removal of 6 bases from V and 7 bases from J, the junction contained 7 bases not matched to a gene. The CDR3 is made up of 15 amino acids. CDR1 is ENHRY and CDR2 is SYGVKD in the germline V gene. The CDR3 DNA is TGTGCCATCAGAGTACCGGGACAGGGGGACGGGGAGCTGTTTTTT. This codes for CAIRVPGQGDGELFF.

This rearrangement joins TRBV7-6 to TRBJ2-2; 10 nucleotides line up with TRBD2. V gave up 5 bases and J gave up 0 bases; unmatched junction bases: 3. CDR3 size: 16 residues. Germline CDR1 SGHVS, CDR2 FNYEAQ. The CDR3 reads CASSPLAGANTGELFF. CDR3 nucleotide sequence: TGTGCCAGCAGCCCCCTAGCGGGGGCGAACACCGGGGAGCTGTTTTTT.

This chain connects TRBV6-1 to TRBJ1-5; maybe TRBD1 (6 bases). CDR3 length equals 19 residues. CDR1 and CDR2 from the germline V gene are MNHNS and SASEGT. Trimming cost V 3 bases and J 0 bases, with 21 bases left between them. The CDR3 here is CASSDPPVRTVISNQPQHF. The CDR3 DNA follows: TGTGCCAGCAGTGACCCCCCGGTTAGGACAGTAATTAGCAATCAGCCCCAGCATTTT.

This chain links TRBV9 with TRBJ2-3; perhaps TRBD2 as D (5 bases). The CDR3 has 15 residues. Between the trimmed V and J ends, which lost 0 bases and 2 bases, there was a span of 10 bases. Per germline, CDR1 SGDLS and CDR2 YYNGEE. The CDR3 nucleotides are TGTGCCAGCAGCGTAGTGGGGAGTTACACAGATACGCAGTATTTT. Translation: CASSVVGSYTDTQYF.

The CDR3 loop is CASSLAFTGGSETQYF. In DNA, the CDR3 is TGCGCCAGCAGCTTGGCCTTTACAGGGGGCAGCGAGACCCAGTACTTC. V and J are TRBV5-1 and TRBJ2-5, with TRBD1 identical over 9 bases. CDR3 length equals 16 residues. J gave up 5 bases and V 0 bases, and 8 bases lay outside the gene matches. The germline CDR1 and CDR2 sequences are SGHRS and YFSETQ.